This T cell receptor (beta chain) was obtained from a study of immune evolution from preneoplasia to lung adenocarcinoma. General observations from the study: Top clone frequencies peaked in normal lung, apparently declining through invasive adenocarcinoma. Normal lung had highest clonality; later lesions appeared denser, more diverse. KRAS-mutant nodules had the highest T cell clonality.

Germline V gene lookup returns CDR1 MRHNA and CDR2 SNTAGT. V was cut by 6 bases and J by 0 bases, with 12 bases left in between. The CDR3 has 16 residues. Notes on this clone: The antigen is undetermined.

Each case's diagnosis was confirmed by two pathologists on H&E. Sequencing was performed with immunoSEQ multiplex PCR; in TCRdb, only in-frame clones are kept and a portion is missing. The sample holds about 3,700 clones; 75% to 85% are singletons and the top ten take around 2.2%. The chain has TRBV6-4 and TRBJ1-6; D may be TRBD1 (5 bases). This TCR was sampled from a person between 50 and 60 years old with lung adenocarcinoma. The sample taken for sequencing was FFPE invasive lung adenocarcinoma tissue. DNA for the CDR3: TGTGCCAGCAGACCCGGGACGGGCTCCTATAATTCACCCCTCCACTTT. Protein: CASRPGTGSYNSPLHF.